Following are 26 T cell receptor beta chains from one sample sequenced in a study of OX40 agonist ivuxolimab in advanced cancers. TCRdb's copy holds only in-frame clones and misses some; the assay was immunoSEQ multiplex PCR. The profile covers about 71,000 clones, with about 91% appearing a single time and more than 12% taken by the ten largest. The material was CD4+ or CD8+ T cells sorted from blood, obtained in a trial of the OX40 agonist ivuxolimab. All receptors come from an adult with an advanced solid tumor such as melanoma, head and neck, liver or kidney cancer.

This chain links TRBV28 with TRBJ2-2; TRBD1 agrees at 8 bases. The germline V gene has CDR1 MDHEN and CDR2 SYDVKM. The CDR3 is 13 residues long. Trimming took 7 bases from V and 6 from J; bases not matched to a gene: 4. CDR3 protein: CASTTGGAGELFF. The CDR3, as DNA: TGTGCCAGCACTACAGGGGGTGCCGGGGAGCTGTTTTTT.

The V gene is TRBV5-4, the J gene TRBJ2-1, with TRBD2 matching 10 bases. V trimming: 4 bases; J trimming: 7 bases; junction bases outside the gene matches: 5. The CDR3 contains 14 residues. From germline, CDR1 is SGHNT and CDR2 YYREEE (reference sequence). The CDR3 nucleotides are TGTGCCAGCAGCCCTCGGACTAGCGGTAATGAGCAGTTCTTC. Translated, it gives CASSPRTSGNEQFF.

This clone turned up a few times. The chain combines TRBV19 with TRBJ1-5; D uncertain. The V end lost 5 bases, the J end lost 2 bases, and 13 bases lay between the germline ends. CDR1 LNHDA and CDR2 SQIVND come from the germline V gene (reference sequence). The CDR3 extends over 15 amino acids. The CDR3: CASSGGTEGNQPQHF. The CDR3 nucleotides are TGTGCCAGTAGTGGTGGAACTGAGGGCAATCAGCCCCAGCATTTT.

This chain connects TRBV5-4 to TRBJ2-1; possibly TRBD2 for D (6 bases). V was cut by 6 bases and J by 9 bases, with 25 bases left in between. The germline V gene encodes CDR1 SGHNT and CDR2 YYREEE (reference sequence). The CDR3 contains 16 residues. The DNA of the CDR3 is TGTGCCAGCATGGGATCTAGCGCCGGGAGTGGGGGTGAGCAGTTCTTC. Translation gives CASMGSSAGSGGEQFF.

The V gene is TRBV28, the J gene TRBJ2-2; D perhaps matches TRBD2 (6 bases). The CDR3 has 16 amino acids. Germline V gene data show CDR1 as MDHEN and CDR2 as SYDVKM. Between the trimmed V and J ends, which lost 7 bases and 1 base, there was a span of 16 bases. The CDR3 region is CASTLEGQGNTGELFF. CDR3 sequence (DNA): TGTGCCAGCACCTTGGAGGGTCAGGGGAACACCGGGGAGCTGTTTTTT. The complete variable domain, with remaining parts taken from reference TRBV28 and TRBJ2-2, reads DVKVTQSSRYLVKRTGEKVFLECVQDMDHENMFWYRQDPGLGLRLIYFSYDVKMKEKGDIPEGYSVSREKKERFSLILESASTNQTSMYLCASTLEGQGNTGELFFGEGSRLTVL.

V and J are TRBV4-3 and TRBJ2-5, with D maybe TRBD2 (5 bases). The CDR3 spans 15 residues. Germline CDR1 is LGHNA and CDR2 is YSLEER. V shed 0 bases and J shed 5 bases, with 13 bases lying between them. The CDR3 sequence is CASSQDSSIAETQYF. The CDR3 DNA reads TGCGCCAGCAGCCAAGACTCATCCATAGCGGAGACCCAGTACTTC.

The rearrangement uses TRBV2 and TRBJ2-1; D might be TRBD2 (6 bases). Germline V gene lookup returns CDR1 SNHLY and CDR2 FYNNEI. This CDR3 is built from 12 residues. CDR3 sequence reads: CETAGTYNEQFF. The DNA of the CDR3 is TGTGAAACAGCGGGCACTTACAATGAGCAGTTCTTC.

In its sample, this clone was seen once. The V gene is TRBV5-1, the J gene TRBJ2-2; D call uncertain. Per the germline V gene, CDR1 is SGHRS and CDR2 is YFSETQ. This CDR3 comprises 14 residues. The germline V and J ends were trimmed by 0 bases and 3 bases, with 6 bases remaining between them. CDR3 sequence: CASSLVVDTGELFF. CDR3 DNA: TGCGCCAGCAGCTTGGTAGTTGACACCGGGGAGCTGTTTTTT.

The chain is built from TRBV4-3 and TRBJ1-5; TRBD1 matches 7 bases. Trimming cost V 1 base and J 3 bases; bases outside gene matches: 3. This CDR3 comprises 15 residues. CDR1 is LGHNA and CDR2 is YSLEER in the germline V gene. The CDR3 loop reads CASSQGTGVNQPQHF. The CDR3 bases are TGCGCCAGCAGCCAAGGGACAGGAGTCAATCAGCCCCAGCATTTT.

The CDR3 reads CASSLGSGLYNEQFF. For the CDR3, the DNA is TGTGCCAGCAGCTTAGGGAGCGGACTCTACAATGAGCAGTTCTTC. The rearrangement uses TRBV7-3 and TRBJ2-1; possible D gene TRBD2, 5 bases. CDR3 length: 15 residues. Germline V gene data show CDR1 as SGHTA and CDR2 as FQGTGA. Deletions cut 2 bases from V and 3 bases from J, with 11 bases between.

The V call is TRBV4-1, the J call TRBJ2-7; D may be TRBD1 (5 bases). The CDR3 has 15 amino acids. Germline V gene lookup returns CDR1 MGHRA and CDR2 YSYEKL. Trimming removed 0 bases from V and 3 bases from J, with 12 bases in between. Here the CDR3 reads CASSQDYPTVYEQYF. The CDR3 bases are TGCGCCAGCAGCCAAGACTACCCGACAGTCTACGAGCAGTACTTC.

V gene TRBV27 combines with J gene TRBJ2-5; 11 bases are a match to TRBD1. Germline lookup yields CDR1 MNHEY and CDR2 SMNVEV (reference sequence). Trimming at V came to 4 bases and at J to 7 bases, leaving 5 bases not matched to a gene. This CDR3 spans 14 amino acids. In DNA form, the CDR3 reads TGTGCCAGCAGTTGGACAGGGGGCGGAGGGACCCAGTACTTC. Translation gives CASSWTGGGGTQYF.

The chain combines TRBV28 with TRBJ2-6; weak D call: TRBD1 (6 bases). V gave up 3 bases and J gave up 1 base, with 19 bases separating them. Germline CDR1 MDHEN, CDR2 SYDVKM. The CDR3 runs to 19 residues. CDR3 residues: CASSLRRGQAPSGANVLTF. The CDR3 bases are TGTGCCAGCAGTTTGAGAAGGGGACAAGCCCCTTCTGGGGCCAACGTCCTGACTTTC.

CDR3 protein: CASSQDWLAEHSYEQYF. Here the CDR3 DNA reads TGTGCCAGCAGCCAAGATTGGTTGGCCGAACACTCTTACGAGCAGTACTTC. The V call is TRBV4-2, the J call TRBJ2-5; D call uncertain. TRBJ2-7 matches the DNA end more closely, so the J call is doubtful. The length of the CDR3 is 17 residues. The V gene's germline CDR1 is LGHNA and CDR2 YNFKEQ.

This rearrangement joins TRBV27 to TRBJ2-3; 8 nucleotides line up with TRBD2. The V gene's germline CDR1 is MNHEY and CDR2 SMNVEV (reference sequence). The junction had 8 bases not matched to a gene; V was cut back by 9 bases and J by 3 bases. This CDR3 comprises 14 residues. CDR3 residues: CASQSGSGTDTQYF. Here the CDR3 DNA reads TGTGCCAGTCAAAGCGGGAGCGGGACAGATACGCAGTATTTT.

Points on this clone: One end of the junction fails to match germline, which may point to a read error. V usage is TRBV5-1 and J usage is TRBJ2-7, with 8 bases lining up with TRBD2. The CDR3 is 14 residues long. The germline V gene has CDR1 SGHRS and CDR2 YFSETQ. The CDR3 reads CASSRSGSGYEQYF. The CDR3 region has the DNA TGTGCCAGCAGCAGGAGCGGGAGTGGCTACGAGCAGTACTTC.

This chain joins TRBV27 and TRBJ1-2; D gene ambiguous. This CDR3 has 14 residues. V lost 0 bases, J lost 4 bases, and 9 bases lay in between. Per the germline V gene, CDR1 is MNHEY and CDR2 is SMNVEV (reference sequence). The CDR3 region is CASSLSSGLYGYTF. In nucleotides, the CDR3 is TGTGCCAGCAGTTTATCATCGGGCCTCTATGGCTACACCTTC.

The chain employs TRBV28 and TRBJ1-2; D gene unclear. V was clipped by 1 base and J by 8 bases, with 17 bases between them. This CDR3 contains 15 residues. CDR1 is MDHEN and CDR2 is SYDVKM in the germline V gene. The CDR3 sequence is CASSLSLPSHKGYTF. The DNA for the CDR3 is TGTGCCAGCAGTTTATCGCTCCCCTCACATAAGGGCTACACCTTC.

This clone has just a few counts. The CDR3 DNA reads as TGCGCCAGCAGCCAAGATCAACCGGGAGGGCCTATCAATGAGCAGTTCTTC. Its protein is CASSQDQPGGPINEQFF. The genes are TRBV4-3 and TRBJ2-1, with 8 bases identical to TRBD2. This CDR3 has 17 residues. The trim removed 0 bases at V and 6 bases at J, leaving 10 bases unmatched. The germline V gene encodes CDR1 LGHNA and CDR2 YSLEER.

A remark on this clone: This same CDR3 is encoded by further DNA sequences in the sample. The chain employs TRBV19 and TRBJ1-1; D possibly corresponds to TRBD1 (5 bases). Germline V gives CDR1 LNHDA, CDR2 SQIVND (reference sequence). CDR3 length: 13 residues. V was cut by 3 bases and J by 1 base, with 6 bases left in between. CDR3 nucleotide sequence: TGTGCCAGTAGTATCGGGGGGAACACTGAAGCTTTCTTT. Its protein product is CASSIGGNTEAFF.

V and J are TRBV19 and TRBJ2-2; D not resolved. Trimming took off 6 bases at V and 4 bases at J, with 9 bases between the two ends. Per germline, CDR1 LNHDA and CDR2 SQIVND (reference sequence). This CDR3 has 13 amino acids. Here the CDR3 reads CASSPTGTGELFF. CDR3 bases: TGTGCCAGTAGCCCAACCGGCACCGGGGAGCTGTTTTTT.

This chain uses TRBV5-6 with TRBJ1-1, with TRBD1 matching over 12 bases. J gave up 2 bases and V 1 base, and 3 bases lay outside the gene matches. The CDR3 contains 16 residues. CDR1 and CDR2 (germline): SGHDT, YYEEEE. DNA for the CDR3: TGTGCCAGCAGCTTGACGGGACAGGGGGCCAACACTGAAGCTTTCTTT. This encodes CASSLTGQGANTEAFF.

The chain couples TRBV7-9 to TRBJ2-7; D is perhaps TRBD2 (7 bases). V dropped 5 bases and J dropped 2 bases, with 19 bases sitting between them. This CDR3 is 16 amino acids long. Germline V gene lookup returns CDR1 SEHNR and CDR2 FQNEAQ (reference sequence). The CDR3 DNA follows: TGTGCCAGCAGCCCCCCTGTCGGGGAGGGGGCCTACGAGCAGTACTTC. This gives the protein CASSPPVGEGAYEQYF.

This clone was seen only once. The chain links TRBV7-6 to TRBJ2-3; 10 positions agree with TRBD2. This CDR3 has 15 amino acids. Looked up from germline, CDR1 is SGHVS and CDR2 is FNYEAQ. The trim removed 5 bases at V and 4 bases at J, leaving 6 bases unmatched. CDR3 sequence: CASSPLAGGPDTQYF. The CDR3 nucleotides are TGTGCCAGCAGCCCCTTAGCGGGAGGCCCAGATACGCAGTATTTT.

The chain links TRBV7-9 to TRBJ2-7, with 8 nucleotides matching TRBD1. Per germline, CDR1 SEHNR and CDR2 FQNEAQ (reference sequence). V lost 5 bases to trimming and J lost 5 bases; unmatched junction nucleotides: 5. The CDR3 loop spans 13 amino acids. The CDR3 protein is CASSGQGNDEQYF. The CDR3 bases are TGTGCCAGCAGCGGACAGGGTAACGACGAGCAGTACTTC.

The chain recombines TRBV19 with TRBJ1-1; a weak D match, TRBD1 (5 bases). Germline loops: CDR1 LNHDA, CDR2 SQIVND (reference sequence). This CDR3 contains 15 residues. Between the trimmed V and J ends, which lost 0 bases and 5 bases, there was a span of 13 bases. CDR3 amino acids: CASSIDGGMRTEAFF. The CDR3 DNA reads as TGTGCCAGTAGTATAGATGGGGGGATGAGAACTGAAGCTTTCTTT.